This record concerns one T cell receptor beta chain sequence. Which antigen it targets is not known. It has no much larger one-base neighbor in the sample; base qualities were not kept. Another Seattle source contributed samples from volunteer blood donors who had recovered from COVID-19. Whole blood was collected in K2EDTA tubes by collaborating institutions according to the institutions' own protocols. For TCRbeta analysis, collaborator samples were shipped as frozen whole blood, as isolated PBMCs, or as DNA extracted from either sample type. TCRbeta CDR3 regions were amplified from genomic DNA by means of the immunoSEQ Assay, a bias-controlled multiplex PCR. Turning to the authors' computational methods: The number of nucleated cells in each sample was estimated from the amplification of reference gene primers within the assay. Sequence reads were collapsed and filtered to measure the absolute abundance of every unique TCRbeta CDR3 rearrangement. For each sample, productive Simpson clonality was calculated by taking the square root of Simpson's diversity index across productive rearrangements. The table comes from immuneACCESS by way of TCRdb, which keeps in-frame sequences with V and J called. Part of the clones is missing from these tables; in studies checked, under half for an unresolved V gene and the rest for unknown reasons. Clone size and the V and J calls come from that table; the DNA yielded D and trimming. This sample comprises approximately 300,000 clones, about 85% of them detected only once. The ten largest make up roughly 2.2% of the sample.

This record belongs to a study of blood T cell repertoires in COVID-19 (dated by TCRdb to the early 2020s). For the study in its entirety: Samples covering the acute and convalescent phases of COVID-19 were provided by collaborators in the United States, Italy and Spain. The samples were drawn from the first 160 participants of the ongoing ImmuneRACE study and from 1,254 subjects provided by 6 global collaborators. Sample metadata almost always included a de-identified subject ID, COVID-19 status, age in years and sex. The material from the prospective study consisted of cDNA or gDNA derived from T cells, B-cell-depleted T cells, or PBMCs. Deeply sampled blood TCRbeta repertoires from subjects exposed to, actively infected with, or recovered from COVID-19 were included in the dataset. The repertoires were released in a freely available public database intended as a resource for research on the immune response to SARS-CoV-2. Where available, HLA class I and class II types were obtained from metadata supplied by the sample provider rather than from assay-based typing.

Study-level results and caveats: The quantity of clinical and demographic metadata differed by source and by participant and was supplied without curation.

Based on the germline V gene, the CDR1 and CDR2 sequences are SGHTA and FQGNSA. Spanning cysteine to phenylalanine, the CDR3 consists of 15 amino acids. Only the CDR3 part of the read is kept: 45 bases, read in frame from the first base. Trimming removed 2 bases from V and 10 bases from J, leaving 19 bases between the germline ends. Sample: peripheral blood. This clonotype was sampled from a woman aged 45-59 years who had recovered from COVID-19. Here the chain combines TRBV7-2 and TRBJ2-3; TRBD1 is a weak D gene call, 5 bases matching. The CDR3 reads CASSLRAGIPVPQYF. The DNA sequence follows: TGTGCCAGCAGCTTAAGAGCAGGGATACCTGTACCGCAGTATTTT.